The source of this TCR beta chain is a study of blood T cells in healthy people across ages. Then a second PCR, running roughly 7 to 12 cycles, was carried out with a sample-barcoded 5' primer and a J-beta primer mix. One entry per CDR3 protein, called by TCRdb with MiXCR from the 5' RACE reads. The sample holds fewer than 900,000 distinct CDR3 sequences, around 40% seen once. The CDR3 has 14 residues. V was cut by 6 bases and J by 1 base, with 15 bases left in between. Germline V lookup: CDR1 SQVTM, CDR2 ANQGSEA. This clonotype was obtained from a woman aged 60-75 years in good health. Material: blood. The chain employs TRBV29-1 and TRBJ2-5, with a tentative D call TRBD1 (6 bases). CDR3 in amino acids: CSVGFTGFQETQYF. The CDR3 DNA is TGCAGCGTGGGATTTACAGGGTTCCAAGAGACCCAGTACTTC.